This T cell receptor (beta chain) appears in the sequencing data of a study of blood T cells in healthy people across ages. This clonotype has ten or more counts. Sample-barcoded 5' priming and a J-beta primer mix drove a second PCR of roughly 6 to 12 cycles. From the 5' RACE reads, TCRdb called clonotypes with MiXCR, one entry per CDR3 protein. Seen here are 600,000 or so distinct CDR3 sequences, 25% to 35% observed once, and the top ten hold roughly 14%. Germline V CDR1 and CDR2: LGHDT, YNNKEL (reference sequence). The CDR3 extends over 13 amino acids. Trimming left V 4 bases short and J 8 bases short, with 14 bases between. Investigators took about 10 milliliters of peripheral blood from every donor.

The source is a woman of 80 years or more in good health. The rearrangement joins TRBV3-1 to TRBJ1-2; D unresolved. Sequencing used blood. The CDR3 DNA is TGTGCCAGCAGCCCGGGATTTATGGGGGGCTACACCTTC. Amino acids: CASSPGFMGGYTF. Drawing the rest from reference TRBV3-1 and TRBJ1-2, the complete variable domain is DTAVSQTPKYLVTQMGNDKSIKCEQNLGHDTMYWYKQDSKKFLKIMFSYNNKELIINETVPNRFSPKSPDKAHLNLHINSLELGDSAVYFCASSPGFMGGYTFGSGTRLTVV.